One and the same sample provided the 27 T cell receptor beta chains below, sequenced in a study of OX40 agonist ivuxolimab in advanced cancers. TCRdb's table, derived via immunoSEQ multiplex PCR, lists solely in-frame clones and lacks some. The table has 53,000 or so clones, more than 75% seen once. Sample: CD4+ or CD8+ T cells sorted from blood, taken in a trial of the OX40 agonist ivuxolimab. The receptors were sampled from an adult with an advanced solid tumor such as melanoma, head and neck, liver or kidney cancer.

This clone has only one observation. The chain is built from TRBV7-8 and TRBJ2-1, with 14 bases aligning to TRBD2. CDR3 length: 18 amino acids. Trimming at V came to 4 bases and at J to 0 bases, leaving 5 bases not matched to a gene. Germline CDR1 and CDR2: SGHVS and FQNEAQ. CDR3: CASSWGLAGDVSYNEQFF. The CDR3 DNA follows: TGTGCCAGCAGCTGGGGACTAGCGGGGGACGTCTCCTACAATGAGCAGTTCTTC. Variable domain in full (rest from reference TRBV7-8 and TRBJ2-1): GAGVSQSPRYKVAKRGQDVALRCDPISGHVSLFWYQQALGQGPEFLTYFQNEAQLDKSGLPSDRFFAERPEGSVSTLKIQRTQQEDSAVYLCASSWGLAGDVSYNEQFFGPGTRLTVL.

The rearrangement links TRBV5-1 to TRBJ2-3; maybe TRBD2 (6 bases). Germline assignment: CDR1 SGHRS and CDR2 YFSETQ. Between the trimmed V and J ends, which lost 5 bases and 5 bases, there was a span of 15 bases. This CDR3 is 14 amino acids long. CDR3 nucleotide sequence: TGCGCCAGCAGGCGGGGAGAAGGGTTAGATACGCAGTATTTT. The encoded protein is CASRRGEGLDTQYF.

V is TRBV4-1 and J is TRBJ2-7; 12 nucleotides match TRBD2. Per germline, CDR1 MGHRA and CDR2 YSYEKL. The CDR3 spans 15 residues. V trimming: 1 base; J trimming: 5 bases; junction bases outside the gene matches: 3. CDR3 sequence: CASSQVRTSGNEQYF. Here the CDR3 DNA reads TGCGCCAGCAGCCAAGTCCGGACTAGCGGGAACGAGCAGTACTTC.

This clone was recorded only once. The V call is TRBV25-1, the J call TRBJ1-1, with TRBD1 matching over 7 bases. J lost 7 bases, V lost 1 base, and 6 bases had no gene match. Germline values: CDR1 MGHDK, CDR2 SYGVNS. The CDR3 spans 14 residues. CDR3 amino acids: CASSEWAGGREAFF. CDR3 bases: TGTGCCAGCAGTGAATGGGCAGGGGGGCGTGAAGCTTTCTTT.

The chain is built from TRBV2 and TRBJ2-1, with TRBD2 matching over 10 bases. Per germline, CDR1 SNHLY and CDR2 FYNNEI. The CDR3 spans 16 residues. V lost 6 bases and J lost 7; bases outside the gene matches: 12. CDR3 bases: TGTGCCAGCAGGGCCTCACTAGCGGGGCCTGGGAATGAGCAGTTCTTC. Translated, it gives CASRASLAGPGNEQFF.

This clone was recorded once. The chain is built from TRBV19 and TRBJ2-3; 15 bases fit TRBD2. The CDR3 is 16 residues long. Germline V gene data show CDR1 as LNHDA and CDR2 as SQIVND (reference sequence). The trim removed 4 bases at V and 4 bases at J, leaving 3 bases unmatched. CDR3 in amino acids: CASSTGTSGGSDTQYF. The CDR3 nucleotides read TGTGCCAGTAGTACCGGGACTAGCGGGGGGTCAGATACGCAGTATTTT.

This chain uses TRBV7-9 with TRBJ1-1, with D hard to call. Trimming took off 5 bases at V and 3 bases at J, with 10 bases between the two ends. Germline lookup yields CDR1 SEHNR and CDR2 FQNEAQ (reference sequence). There are 13 residues in the CDR3. CDR3 in DNA: TGTGCCAGCAGCCCCCCCGGGGACACTGAAGCTTTCTTT. Encoded protein: CASSPPGDTEAFF. The full variable domain, rest sourced from reference TRBV7-9 and TRBJ1-1, is DTGVSQNPRHKITKRGQNVTFRCDPISEHNRLYWYRQTLGQGPEFLTYFQNEAQLEKSRLLSDRFSAERPKGSFSTLEIQRTEQGDSAMYLCASSPPGDTEAFFGQGTRLTVV.

V and J are TRBV27 and TRBJ1-2; 12 bases line up with TRBD1. V gave up 5 bases and J gave up 4 bases; unmatched junction bases: 11. The CDR3 has 17 residues. The germline V gene encodes CDR1 MNHEY and CDR2 SMNVEV (reference sequence). The CDR3 DNA reads TGTGCCAGCAGTCCGTCCCGGGACAGGGGGCAGTCCTATGGCTACACCTTC. Amino acid sequence: CASSPSRDRGQSYGYTF.

The V and J genes are TRBV27 and TRBJ1-5; no clear D gene. Germline V gives CDR1 MNHEY, CDR2 SMNVEV (reference sequence). The V and J ends lost 3 bases and 3 bases respectively, with 6 bases between them. The CDR3 consists of 13 residues. CDR3: CASSFHDNQPQHF. The CDR3 DNA reads TGTGCCAGCAGTTTCCATGACAATCAGCCCCAGCATTTT.

This chain uses TRBV5-1 with TRBJ2-1; D unresolved. The CDR3 length is 14 residues. Germline V gives CDR1 SGHRS, CDR2 YFSETQ. Deletions cut 0 bases from V and 6 bases from J, with 10 bases between. The CDR3 coding sequence is TGCGCCAGCAGCTTGGTCTGGGCCCGCAATGAGCAGTTCTTC. Its translation is CASSLVWARNEQFF.

A remark on this clone: One end of the junction fails to match germline, which may point to a read error. Other DNA sequences from this sample encode an identical CDR3 as well. This rearrangement joins TRBV28 to TRBJ1-1; TRBD1 aligns across 7 bases. The CDR3 extends over 16 amino acids. Germline lookup yields CDR1 MDHEN and CDR2 SYDVKM. CDR3 sequence reads: CASSSGTGTANTEAFF. In DNA form, the CDR3 reads TGTGCCAGCAGTTCTGGGACCGGGACAGCTAACACTGAGGCTTTCTTT.

The chain carries TRBV27 and TRBJ1-5, with D perhaps TRBD1 (5 bases). The CDR3 spans 20 residues. CDR1 and CDR2 from the germline V gene are MNHEY and SMNVEV (reference sequence). Trimming left V 6 bases short and J 1 base short, with 28 bases between. The CDR3 sequence: CASSPTHGVQGDASNQPQHF. The CDR3 nucleotides read TGTGCCAGCAGCCCTACTCACGGTGTTCAAGGGGACGCGAGCAATCAGCCCCAGCATTTT.

V usage is TRBV2 and J usage is TRBJ1-5; D may be TRBD1 (5 bases). The CDR3 is 14 residues long. Trimming took off 3 bases at V and 4 bases at J, with 10 bases between the two ends. Germline loops: CDR1 SNHLY, CDR2 FYNNEI. The CDR3 spells CASSDGASNQPQHF. As DNA, the CDR3 is TGTGCCAGCAGTGACGGGGCTTCTAATCAGCCCCAGCATTTT.

The chain is built from TRBV6-1 and TRBJ2-7; 12 bases are a match to TRBD2. This CDR3 contains 19 residues. V shed 3 bases and J 6 bases; nucleotides not matched to a gene: 18. Per the germline V gene, CDR1 is MNHNS and CDR2 is SASEGT. The chain's CDR3 is CASSDLTYNGLAGSGEQYF. In nucleotides, the CDR3 is TGTGCCAGCAGTGATCTCACCTACAACGGACTAGCGGGATCTGGCGAGCAGTACTTC.

The J gene is TRBJ2-1, the V gene TRBV7-2; TRBD1 or TRBD2 may be the D gene (5 bases each). V gave up 6 bases and J gave up 0 bases, with 12 bases separating them. The CDR3 contains 15 residues. Germline V gives CDR1 SGHTA, CDR2 FQGNSA. The CDR3 loop is CASRSSGSSYNEQFF. The DNA of the CDR3 is TGTGCCAGCAGGTCCTCAGGGAGCTCCTACAATGAGCAGTTCTTC.

The table lists this clone with a few counts. This rearrangement joins TRBV5-1 to TRBJ2-1; 8 positions agree with TRBD2. This CDR3 has 17 amino acids. Per germline, CDR1 SGHRS and CDR2 YFSETQ. The V and J ends lost 5 bases and 6 bases, in that order; junction bases with no gene match: 16. CDR3 protein: CASSGGWGSSGSNEQFF. The CDR3 region has the DNA TGCGCCAGCAGTGGTGGGTGGGGGTCCAGCGGGAGCAATGAGCAGTTCTTC.

The CDR3 DNA sequence: TGTGCCAGCAGTCCATCACAGGGGGAGGTGAATGGCTACACCTTC. This encodes CASSPSQGEVNGYTF. The chain employs TRBV2 and TRBJ1-2; 8 nucleotides align to TRBD1. Germline V CDR1 and CDR2: SNHLY, FYNNEI. The CDR3 sequence is 15 residues long. V was clipped by 5 bases and J by 6 bases; unmatched bases: 11.

J is TRBJ1-4 and V is TRBV5-5, with TRBD1 as a possible D gene (5 bases). CDR3 size: 15 residues. Per the germline V gene, CDR1 is SGHKS and CDR2 is YYEKEE (reference sequence). The V gene lost 0 bases and the J gene lost 8 bases, with 14 bases spanning the gap. This CDR3 is CASSLAVRAEEKLFF. The CDR3 nucleotides read TGTGCCAGCAGCTTGGCTGTCAGGGCAGAGGAAAAACTGTTTTTT.

The genes are TRBV2 and TRBJ2-5, with TRBD2 matching 13 bases. With V trimmed by 6 bases and J by 5 bases, 6 bases remained unmatched. CDR1 and CDR2 from the germline V gene are SNHLY and FYNNEI. The CDR3 is 15 residues long. The CDR3 reads CASSETSGRIETQYF. The CDR3 DNA reads as TGTGCCAGCAGCGAGACTAGCGGGAGGATCGAGACCCAGTACTTC.

The chain combines TRBV7-2 with TRBJ2-2; 10 bases align to TRBD2. The CDR3 loop spans 17 amino acids. J was trimmed by 7 bases and V by 0 bases; bases with no gene match: 8. CDR1 and CDR2 from the germline V gene are SGHTA and FQGNSA. The CDR3 nucleotides are TGTGCCAGCAGCTTAGCAGCGGGAGGGCCGCGTGTCGGGGAGCTGTTTTTT. Its translation is CASSLAAGGPRVGELFF.

The CDR3 reads CASSFNPDRVSHNSPLHF. DNA of the CDR3: TGTGCCAGCAGCTTTAATCCGGACAGGGTTTCGCATAATTCACCCCTCCACTTT. V gene TRBV5-4 combines with J gene TRBJ1-6; 8 positions match TRBD1. This CDR3 is built from 18 residues. Trimming at V came to 2 bases and at J to 5 bases, leaving 12 bases not matched to a gene. Germline assignment: CDR1 SGHNT and CDR2 YYREEE (reference sequence).

This chain links TRBV5-1 with TRBJ1-2; possible D gene TRBD1, 5 bases. Between the trimmed V and J ends, which lost 4 bases and 6 bases, there was a span of 16 bases. Germline CDR1 is SGHRS and CDR2 is YFSETQ. This CDR3 spans 14 amino acids. CDR3 sequence: CASSPLGGKDGYTF. As DNA, the CDR3 is TGCGCCAGCAGCCCTCTGGGGGGGAAGGATGGCTACACCTTC. Full variable domain (remainder filled in from reference TRBV5-1 and TRBJ1-2): KAGVTQTPRYLIKTRGQQVTLSCSPISGHRSVSWYQQTPGQGLQFLFEYFSETQRNKGNFPGRFSGRQFSNSRSEMNVSTLELGDSALYLCASSPLGGKDGYTFGSGTRLTVV.

V usage is TRBV5-8 and J usage is TRBJ2-5; unclear D gene. Trimming left V 1 base short and J 1 base short, with 8 bases between. Germline V gives CDR1 SGHTS, CDR2 YDEGEE. The CDR3 runs to 14 residues. CDR3 nucleotide sequence: TGTGCCAGCAGCTTGCCAAGACTCCAAGAGACCCAGTACTTC. Translating gives CASSLPRLQETQYF.

The chain is built from TRBV10-2 and TRBJ1-2; no firm D call. V was trimmed by 3 bases and J by 2 bases, leaving 10 bases between them. The CDR3 is 14 residues long. CDR1 and CDR2 (germline): WSHSY, SAAADI. DNA for the CDR3: TGCGCCAGCAGTGATAGTTCGATCAACTATGGCTACACCTTC. Its protein is CASSDSSINYGYTF.

This clone has a single count. V is TRBV7-2 and J is TRBJ1-2; 8 bases are shared with TRBD1. The CDR3 totals 16 residues. With V trimmed by 3 bases and J by 8 bases, 14 bases remained unmatched. Germline V gives CDR1 SGHTA, CDR2 FQGNSA. CDR3 sequence (DNA): TGTGCCAGCAGCTTTATGGGGGGGCGACAGGGGCACGGCTACACCTTC. Its translation is CASSFMGGRQGHGYTF.

The J gene is TRBJ2-5, the V gene TRBV11-2, with TRBD2 matching 9 bases. This CDR3 has 17 amino acids. V dropped 3 bases and J dropped 1; count of bases not matched to a gene: 9. CDR1 is SGHAT, CDR2 FQNNGV, per germline. The CDR3 loop reads CASSLETAGGFQETQYF. CDR3 DNA: TGTGCCAGCAGCTTGGAGACCGCGGGAGGGTTCCAAGAGACCCAGTACTTC.

The chain couples TRBV19 to TRBJ2-5; 12 bases map to TRBD1. The CDR3 length is 15 residues. With 3 bases clipped from V and 6 bases from J, the junction kept 5 bases outside the gene matches. Germline values: CDR1 LNHDA, CDR2 SQIVND (reference sequence). The CDR3 region has the DNA TGTGCCAGTAGTATCGGGACAGGGGGCACGAAGACCCAGTACTTC. This translates into CASSIGTGGTKTQYF.